This TCR beta chain was documented in a study of cytomegalovirus exposure and HLA in healthy donors. Study as a whole: Most genotyped donors, approximately 77% of some 400, had Caucasian-associated genetic ancestry.

On this clone: Its cognate antigen is unknown.

V shed 4 bases and J shed 5 bases, with 18 bases lying between them. This CDR3 region has 15 residues. Germline V gene data show CDR1 as SGHRS and CDR2 as YFSETQ. Study-level results: In an earlier analysis, most TCR beta V segments were productive about 87% or about 30% of the time. A cluster of highly shared sequence variants was likely a sequencing artifact.

Primers: 60 Vbeta forward and 13 Jbeta reverse. TCRdb's copy holds only in-frame clones and misses some; the assay was immunoSEQ multiplex PCR. This table holds 120,000 or so clones, around 80% found once. The sample consisted of PBMCs. This TCR was sampled from a man aged 25-45 years in good health and CMV-seropositive. The chain links TRBV5-1 to TRBJ2-5; D possibly corresponds to TRBD2 (6 bases). DNA of the CDR3: TGCGCCAGCAGCGGCACCGGGAGCTCCGGGGAGACCCAGTACTTC. Its protein is CASSGTGSSGETQYF.